A selection of T cell receptor beta chains follows, all from one sample in a study of T cell responses to AZD1222 COVID-19 vaccine. Clones were sequenced by immunoSEQ multiplex PCR, and TCRdb holds only the in-frame ones, with some missing. Altogether more than 25,000 clones are present, around 90% being singletons, with the ten largest covering 1.3%. The material sequenced was peripheral blood, taken on day 0 of AZD1222 vaccination. These receptor sequences come from an adult in good health. Each CDR3 is given with its conserved first and last residue. Fields, in order: clone size, J gene, D gene, V gene, CDR3 protein, CDR3 DNA. The D gene is left open where the match is weak. The size of a clone is reported for some rows only, either as once, few or many, or as a class for expanded clones.

-	TRBJ2-7	TRBD2	TRBV5-4	CASSIDSGTGYEQYF	TGTGCCAGCAGTATAGATAGCGGGACCGGCTACGAGCAGTACTTC
-	TRBJ2-3	TRBD2	TRBV7-6	CASSFPGLVGDTQYF	TGTGCCAGCAGCTTTCCGGGACTAGTCGGAGATACGCAGTATTTT
-	TRBJ2-7	TRBD2	TRBV2	CASGRLAGVNEQYF	TGTGCCAGCGGAAGACTAGCGGGAGTAAACGAGCAGTACTTC
-	TRBJ1-2	TRBD1	TRBV24-1	CATSHRDRGFNYGYTF	TGTGCCACCAGTCACCGGGACAGGGGATTTAACTATGGCTACACCTTC
once	TRBJ1-3	-	TRBV10-3	CAISARQGSSGNTIYF	TGTGCCATCAGTGCTCGTCAGGGGAGCTCTGGAAACACCATATATTTT
-	TRBJ2-7	TRBD2	TRBV7-2	CASSLGGGGPTSYEQYF	TGTGCCAGCAGCTTAGGGGGGGGAGGACCTACCTCCTACGAGCAGTACTTC
-	TRBJ2-5	TRBD2	TRBV7-2	CASSLAAGTSGTETQYF	TGTGCCAGCAGCTTGGCCGCCGGGACTAGCGGGACCGAGACCCAGTACTTC
-	TRBJ2-7	TRBD2	TRBV6-2/TRBV6-3	CASSIGTSGRGSYEQYF	TGTGCCAGCAGTATCGGGACTAGCGGGAGAGGGTCCTACGAGCAGTACTTC
-	TRBJ1-2	-	TRBV2	CASSGTGNYGYTF	TGTGCCAGCAGTGGAACAGGGAACTATGGCTACACCTTC
-	TRBJ2-3	TRBD2	TRBV4-2	CASSLGGGLLAGTDTQYF	TGTGCCAGCAGCCTAGGCGGGGGGCTCTTGGCTGGCACAGATACGCAGTATTTT
-	TRBJ1-2	TRBD1	TRBV19	CASSIPPGDRVYSFYGYTF	TGTGCCAGTAGTATACCTCCCGGTGACAGGGTGTACTCCTTCTATGGCTACACCTTC
-	TRBJ1-3	-	TRBV28	CASSLREISGNTIYF	TGTGCCAGCAGTTTACGGGAGATCTCTGGAAACACCATATATTTT
-	TRBJ2-7	-	TRBV9	CASSVGGGGRIYEQYF	TGTGCCAGCAGCGTAGGGGGAGGGGGCCGGATCTACGAGCAGTACTTC
-	TRBJ1-1	-	TRBV4-1	CASSQYRIQNTEAFF	TGCGCCAGCAGCCAATACAGGATACAGAACACTGAAGCTTTCTTT
-	TRBJ2-7	-	TRBV28	CASIGGRETYEQYF	TGTGCCAGCATAGGTGGAAGGGAGACCTACGAGCAGTACTTC
-	TRBJ2-1	TRBD2	TRBV2	CASKEGSGTNEQFF	TGTGCCAGCAAAGAGGGTAGCGGGACCAATGAGCAGTTCTTC
-	TRBJ2-4	-	TRBV6-2/TRBV6-3	CASSYSRVEAKNIQYF	TGTGCCAGCAGTTACTCGAGGGTTGAGGCCAAAAACATTCAGTACTTC
-	TRBJ1-1	TRBD1	TRBV18	CASSLGQANTEAFF	TGTGCCAGCTCACTGGGACAGGCGAACACTGAAGCTTTCTTT
-	TRBJ1-3	-	TRBV4-1	CASSQVGVWGNTIYF	TGCGCCAGCAGCCAAGTAGGGGTGTGGGGAAACACCATATATTTT
-	TRBJ2-1	TRBD2	TRBV6-5	CASIPPGGRGNEQFF	TGTGCCAGCATCCCGCCGGGAGGGAGAGGGAATGAGCAGTTCTTC
-	TRBJ1-5	TRBD1	TRBV19	CASSTDRGLPQPQHF	TGTGCCAGTAGTACGGACAGGGGGCTGCCTCAGCCCCAGCATTTT
once	TRBJ2-3	TRBD1	TRBV30	CAADRGLADTQYF	TGTGCCGCGGACAGGGGGTTAGCAGATACGCAGTATTTT
-	TRBJ2-2	-	TRBV27	CASTSWGAGELFF	TGTGCCAGCACCTCTTGGGGAGCCGGGGAGCTGTTTTTT
-	TRBJ2-7	TRBD2	TRBV6-5	CASSPSGRVGEQYF	TGTGCCAGCAGTCCTAGCGGGAGAGTTGGCGAGCAGTACTTC
-	TRBJ2-7	TRBD1	TRBV11-1	CASSLPTGPLSYEQYF	TGTGCCAGCAGCTTACCGACAGGGCCACTCTCCTACGAGCAGTACTTC
-	TRBJ1-2	-	TRBV6-2/TRBV6-3	CASSYLDRKGYTF	TGTGCCAGCAGTTATCTTGACAGGAAAGGCTACACCTTC
-	TRBJ1-2	-	TRBV2	CASRRTDYEGYTF	TGTGCCAGCAGACGGACTGACTACGAGGGCTACACCTTC
-	TRBJ2-7	-	TRBV5-5	CASSYWGHYEQYF	TGTGCCAGCAGCTATTGGGGACACTACGAGCAGTACTTC
-	TRBJ1-3	-	TRBV3-1/TRBV3-2	CASSQYDRRNTIYF	TGTGCCAGCAGCCAATACGACAGGAGAAACACCATATATTTT
-	TRBJ2-5	-	TRBV3-1/TRBV3-2	CASSLTGTAQETQYF	TGTGCCAGCAGCCTTACCGGGACGGCCCAAGAGACCCAGTACTTC
-	TRBJ2-3	-	TRBV9	CASSVQERGWGTDTQYF	TGTGCCAGCAGCGTTCAGGAAAGGGGATGGGGCACAGATACGCAGTATTTT
-	TRBJ1-3	-	TRBV6-5	CASSRTSRSGNTIYF	TGTGCCAGCAGCAGGACATCCCGCTCTGGAAACACCATATATTTT
-	TRBJ2-1	TRBD2	TRBV9	CASSQTSVSSYNEQFF	TGTGCCAGCTCGCAAACTAGCGTAAGCTCCTACAATGAGCAGTTCTTC
-	TRBJ1-1	TRBD1	TRBV20-1	CSAGQAYVAFF	TGCAGTGCTGGACAGGCATATGTAGCTTTCTTT
-	TRBJ2-2	-	TRBV7-9	CATRESPNTGELFF	TGTGCCACTCGGGAGTCCCCGAACACCGGGGAGCTGTTTTTT